In its sample, the clone carrying this TCR beta chain ranks as medium-sized. V lost 1 base and J lost 5; bases outside the gene matches: 0. This CDR3 comprises 14 residues. Per germline, CDR1 SNHLY and CDR2 FYNNEI. The sample originates from a study of graft-versus-host responses after intestinal transplantation. The study, taken as a whole, reports: Peak circulating GvH clone levels tracked with early post-transplant HvG declines. The recipient marrow held GvH clones, and some of them showed up first in ileum or blood.

Sorting was performed after the reaction on proliferating CFSE-low CD3+CD4+ and CD3+CD8+ responders. Libraries were prepared by immunoSEQ multiplex PCR; TCRdb keeps only in-frame clonotypes and omits some of them. The table lists 8,800 or so clones, 30% to 35% of them singletons, with 5.7% in the top ten. The receptor's source is a human patient who received an intestinal transplant. The V call is TRBV2, the J call TRBJ2-3, with 10 positions matching TRBD2. The specimen comprised alloreactive CD4+ T cells from a mixed lymphocyte reaction culture, sampled before intestinal transplant. The subset was: CFSE-low proliferating T cells sorted from roughly six-day pre-transplant mixed lymphocyte reaction (GvH or HvG direction). CDR3 in amino acids: CASSEGLAGDTQYF. The DNA for the CDR3 is TGTGCCAGCAGTGAAGGACTAGCGGGAGATACGCAGTATTTT.